This T cell receptor (beta chain) was sequenced for a study of STAT5B mutations in CD4+ large granular lymphocyte leukemia. About the research overall: Healthy donors showed HLA-associated enrichment of the CDR3 'QG' motif. Study observations and caveats: Top patient clones used TRBV06 genes more often: 8/27 versus 2/35 in controls. Approximately 25% of private leukemic clonotypes occurred rarely in other patients' non-leukemic repertoires. Patient CD4-sorted repertoires stayed more clonal than healthy ones after leukemic-clone removal.

Clones were read by immunoSEQ multiplex PCR, and TCRdb kept only the in-frame ones, dropping some. The top ten hold roughly 1.2% of the sample, which has tens of thousands of clones, 65% to 90% seen once. Germline V gene sequence: CDR1 MDHEN, CDR2 SYDVKM. CDR3 size: 14 residues. With 3 bases removed from V and 8 bases from J, the gap between germline ends came to 14 bases. As to this clone: The antigen is unknown.

Sequencing was done on a sample of CD4+ T cells from blood buffy coats. The chain recombines TRBV28 with TRBJ1-5; no clear D gene. The source is a human donor in good health. CDR3 nucleotides: TGTGCCAGCAGTTTCGGTGGCACACATAAGCCCCAGCATTTT. This encodes CASSFGGTHKPQHF.